This T cell receptor (beta chain) appears in the sequencing data of a study of blood T cell repertoires in COVID-19. In the original analysis: From reference gene primer amplification, estimates of nucleated cell counts were derived. TCRdb's table, derived via immunoSEQ multiplex PCR, lists solely in-frame clones and lacks some. V and J calls and clone size follow that table, whereas D and trimming were derived from the DNA. The table includes 100,000 to 150,000 clones, 81% detected once. The CDR3 consists of 15 residues. In germline, CDR1 is SGHNT, CDR2 YYREEE (reference sequence). Unmatched junction bases numbered 12, after V lost 0 bases and J lost 10 bases. Those enrolled in Seattle joined during active infection and were followed longitudinally afterward.

Material: peripheral blood. The chain recombines TRBV5-4 with TRBJ1-1; the match to TRBD1 covers 7 bases. This clonotype was obtained from a man younger than 40 with COVID-19, enrolled during active disease. CDR3 DNA sequence: TGTGCCAGCAGCTTGGAGGGGGCGGTGGACTTGGGAGCTTTCTTT. Translating it yields CASSLEGAVDLGAFF.